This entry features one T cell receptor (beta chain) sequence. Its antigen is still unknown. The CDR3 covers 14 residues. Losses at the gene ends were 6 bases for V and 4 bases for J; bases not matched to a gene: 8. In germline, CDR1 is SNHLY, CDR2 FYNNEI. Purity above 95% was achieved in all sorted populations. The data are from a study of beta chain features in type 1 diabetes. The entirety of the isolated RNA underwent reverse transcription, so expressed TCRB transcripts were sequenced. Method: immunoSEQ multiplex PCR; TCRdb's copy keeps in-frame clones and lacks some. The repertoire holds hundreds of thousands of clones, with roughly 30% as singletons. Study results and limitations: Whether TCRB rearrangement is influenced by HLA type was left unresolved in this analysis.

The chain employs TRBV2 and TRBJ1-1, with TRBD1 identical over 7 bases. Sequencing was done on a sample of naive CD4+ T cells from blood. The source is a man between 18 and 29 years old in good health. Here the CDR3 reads CASRDRVESTEAFF. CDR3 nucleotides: TGTGCCAGCAGAGACAGGGTGGAGAGCACTGAAGCTTTCTTT.